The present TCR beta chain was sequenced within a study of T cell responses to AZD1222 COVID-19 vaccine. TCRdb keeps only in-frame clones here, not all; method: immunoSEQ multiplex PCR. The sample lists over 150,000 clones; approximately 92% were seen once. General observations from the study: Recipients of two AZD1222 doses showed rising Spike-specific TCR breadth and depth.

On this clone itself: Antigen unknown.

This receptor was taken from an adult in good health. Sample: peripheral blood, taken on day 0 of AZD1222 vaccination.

CDR3 DNA: TGTGCCAGCAGCCAGGGACAGGGCCTTGCCGGGGAGCTGTTTTTT. The encoded protein is CASSQGQGLAGELFF. This sequence joins TRBV6-2 or TRBV6-3 and TRBJ2-2; 9 bases are shared with TRBD1. The CDR3 covers 15 residues. Looked up from germline, CDR1 is MNHEY and CDR2 is SVGEGT. Germline trimming cut 6 bases from V and 6 bases from J; bases unmatched to any gene: 8.